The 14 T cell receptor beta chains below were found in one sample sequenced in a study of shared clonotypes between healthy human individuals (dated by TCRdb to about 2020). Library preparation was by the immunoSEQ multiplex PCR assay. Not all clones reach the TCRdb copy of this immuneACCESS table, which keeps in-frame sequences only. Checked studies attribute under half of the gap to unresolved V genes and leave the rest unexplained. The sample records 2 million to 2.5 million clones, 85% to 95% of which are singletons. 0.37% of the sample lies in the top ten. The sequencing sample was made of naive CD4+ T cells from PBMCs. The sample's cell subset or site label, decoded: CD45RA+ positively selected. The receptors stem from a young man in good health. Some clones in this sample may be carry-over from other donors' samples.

The CDR3 nucleotides read TGTGCTAGTGGGAACGACAGGGGAATGAACACTGAAGCTTTCTTT. It is translated as CASGNDRGMNTEAFF. The chain employs TRBV12-5 and TRBJ1-1; 8 positions match TRBD1. Per germline, CDR1 LGHNT and CDR2 FRNRAP. The J segment lost 0 bases and the V segment lost 6 bases, leaving 6 bases of the junction unmatched. This CDR3 region has 15 residues.

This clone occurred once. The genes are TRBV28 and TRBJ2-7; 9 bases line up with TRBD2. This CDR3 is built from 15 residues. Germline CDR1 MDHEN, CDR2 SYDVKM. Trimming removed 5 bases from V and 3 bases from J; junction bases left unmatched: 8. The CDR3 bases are TGTGCCAGCAGTCCCTTGACTAGCGGAAACTACGAGCAGTACTTC. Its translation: CASSPLTSGNYEQYF.

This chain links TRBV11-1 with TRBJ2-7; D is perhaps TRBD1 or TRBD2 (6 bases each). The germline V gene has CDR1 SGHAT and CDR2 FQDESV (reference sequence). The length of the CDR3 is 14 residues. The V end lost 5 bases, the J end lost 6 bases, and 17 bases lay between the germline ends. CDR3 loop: CASSLKEGVGEQYF. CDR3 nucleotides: TGTGCCAGCAGCCTCAAGGAGGGGGTGGGCGAGCAGTACTTC.

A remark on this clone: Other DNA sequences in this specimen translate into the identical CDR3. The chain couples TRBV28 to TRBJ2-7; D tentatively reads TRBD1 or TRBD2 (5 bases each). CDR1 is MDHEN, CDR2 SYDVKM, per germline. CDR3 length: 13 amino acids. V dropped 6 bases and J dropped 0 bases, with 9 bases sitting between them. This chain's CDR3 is CASSPGPSYEQYF. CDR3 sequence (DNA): TGTGCCAGCAGCCCGGGGCCCTCCTACGAGCAGTACTTC. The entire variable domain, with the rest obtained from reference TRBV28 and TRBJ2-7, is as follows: DVKVTQSSRYLVKRTGEKVFLECVQDMDHENMFWYRQDPGLGLRLIYFSYDVKMKEKGDIPEGYSVSREKKERFSLILESASTNQTSMYLCASSPGPSYEQYFGPGTRLTVT.

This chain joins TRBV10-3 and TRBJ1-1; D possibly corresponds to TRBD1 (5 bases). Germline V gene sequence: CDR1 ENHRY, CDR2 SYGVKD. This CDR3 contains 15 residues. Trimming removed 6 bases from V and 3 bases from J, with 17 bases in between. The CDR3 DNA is TGTGCCATCAGGAGGGACCGTACAGGTGACACTGAAGCTTTCTTT. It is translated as CAIRRDRTGDTEAFF.

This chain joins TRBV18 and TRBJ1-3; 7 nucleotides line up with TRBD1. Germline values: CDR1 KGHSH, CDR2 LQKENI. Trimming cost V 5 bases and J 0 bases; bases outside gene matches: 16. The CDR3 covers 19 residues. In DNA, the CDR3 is TGTGCCAGCTCATCATTTTTACCGGGACAGCCTTTCTCTGGAAACACCATATATTTT. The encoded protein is CASSSFLPGQPFSGNTIYF.

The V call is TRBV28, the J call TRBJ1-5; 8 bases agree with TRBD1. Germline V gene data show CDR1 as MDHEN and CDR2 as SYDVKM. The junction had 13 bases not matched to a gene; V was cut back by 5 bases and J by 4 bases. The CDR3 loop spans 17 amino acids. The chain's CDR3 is CASSGTFRTGSNQPQHF. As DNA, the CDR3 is TGTGCCAGCAGTGGGACATTTCGGACAGGGTCAAATCAGCCCCAGCATTTT.

The CDR3 is CASSVAKDTEAFF. The CDR3, as DNA: TGTGCCAGCAGCGTAGCTAAGGACACTGAAGCTTTCTTT. V and J are TRBV9 and TRBJ1-1; D not resolved. The germline V gene encodes CDR1 SGDLS and CDR2 YYNGEE. With 0 bases removed from V and 3 bases from J, the gap between germline ends came to 6 bases. The CDR3 length is 13 residues.

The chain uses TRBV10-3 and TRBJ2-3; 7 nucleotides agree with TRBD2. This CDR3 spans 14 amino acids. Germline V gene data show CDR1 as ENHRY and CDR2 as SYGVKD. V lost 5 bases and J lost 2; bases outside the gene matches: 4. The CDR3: CAISPSGFTDTQYF. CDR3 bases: TGTGCCATCAGTCCTAGCGGATTCACAGATACGCAGTATTTT.

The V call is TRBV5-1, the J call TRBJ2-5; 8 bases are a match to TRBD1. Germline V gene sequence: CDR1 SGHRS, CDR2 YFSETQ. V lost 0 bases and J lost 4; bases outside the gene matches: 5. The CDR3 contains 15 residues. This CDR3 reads CASSLGQGAAETQYF. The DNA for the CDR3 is TGCGCCAGCAGCTTGGGGCAGGGGGCGGCAGAGACCCAGTACTTC.

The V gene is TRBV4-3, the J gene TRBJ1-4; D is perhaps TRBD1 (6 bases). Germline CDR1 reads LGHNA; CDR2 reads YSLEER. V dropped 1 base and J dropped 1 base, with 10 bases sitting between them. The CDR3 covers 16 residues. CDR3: CASSQVGGGTNEKLFF. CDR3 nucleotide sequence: TGCGCCAGCAGCCAAGTAGGAGGGGGAACTAATGAAAAACTGTTTTTT.

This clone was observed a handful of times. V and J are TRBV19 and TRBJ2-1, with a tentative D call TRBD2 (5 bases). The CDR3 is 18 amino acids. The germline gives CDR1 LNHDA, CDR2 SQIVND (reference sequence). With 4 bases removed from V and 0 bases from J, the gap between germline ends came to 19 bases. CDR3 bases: TGTGCCAGTAGTAAGAAGGACTTCACGATAACCTCCTACAATGAGCAGTTCTTC. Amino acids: CASSKKDFTITSYNEQFF.

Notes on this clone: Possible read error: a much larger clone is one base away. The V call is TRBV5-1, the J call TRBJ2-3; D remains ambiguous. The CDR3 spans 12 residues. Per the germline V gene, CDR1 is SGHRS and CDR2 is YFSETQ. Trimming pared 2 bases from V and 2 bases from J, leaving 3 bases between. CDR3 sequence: CASSFDTDTQYF. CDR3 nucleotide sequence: TGCGCCAGCAGCTTTGACACAGATACGCAGTATTTT. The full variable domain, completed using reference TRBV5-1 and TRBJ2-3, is KAGVTQTPRYLIKTRGQQVTLSCSPISGHRSVSWYQQTPGQGLQFLFEYFSETQRNKGNFPGRFSGRQFSNSRSEMNVSTLELGDSALYLCASSFDTDTQYFGPGTRLTVL.

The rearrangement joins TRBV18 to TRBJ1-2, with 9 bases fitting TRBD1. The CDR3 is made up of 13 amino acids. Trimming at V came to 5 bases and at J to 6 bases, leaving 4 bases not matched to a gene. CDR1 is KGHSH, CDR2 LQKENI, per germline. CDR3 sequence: CASSSGTGHGYTF. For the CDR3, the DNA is TGTGCCAGCTCATCCGGGACAGGGCATGGCTACACCTTC.